This T cell receptor beta chain was captured by sequencing in a study of shared clonotypes between healthy human individuals. The repertoire was sequenced with immunoSEQ multiplex PCR; TCRdb's copy has only in-frame clones and lacks some. The sample lists more than 900,000 clones, about four fifths seen once, with 0.55% to 0.7% in the top ten. This CDR3 has 15 residues. Per the germline V gene, CDR1 is MDHEN and CDR2 is SYDVKM. The V gene lost 4 bases and the J gene lost 3 bases, with 15 bases spanning the gap. The sequenced material came from memory CD4+ T cells from PBMCs. Documented subset: CD45RA-negative fraction. The clonotype was recovered from a man younger than 35 in good health. Some clones in this sample may be carry-over from other donors' samples. This sequence joins TRBV28 and TRBJ1-1; D not resolved. The CDR3 bases are TGTGCCAGCAGTTCGATCTCAGGTGATGACACTGAAGCTTTCTTT. Translated, it gives CASSSISGDDTEAFF.